This is a list of T cell receptor beta chains from one sample in a study of blood T cells in healthy people across ages. TCRdb itself ran the 5' RACE reads through MiXCR, one entry per CDR3 protein. The sample contains some 800,000 distinct CDR3 sequences, 20% to 30% of which appear only once. In addition, the sample was reused for a study of T cells of mothers and their children.

Sequenced: blood. The source is a boy younger than 18 in good health. Each CDR3 is given with its conserved first and last residue. The D gene is left open where the match is weak. Where a row states a size, it is once, few, many or the class of an expanded clone; other rows omit it.

TRBD2 | TRBJ2-7 | TRBV7-2 | few | TGTGCCAGCAGCTTAGCGCGGGGGGCTAGCGGGGCCTACGAGCAGTACTTC | CASSLARGASGAYEQYF
- | TRBJ1-1 | TRBV7-2 | many | TGTGCCAGCAGCTTATACATGACTGAAGCTTTCTTT | CASSLYMTEAFF
TRBD1 | TRBJ1-3 | TRBV6-6 | - | TGTGCCAGCAGAACAGGGGGAAATGGAAACACCATATATTTT | CASRTGGNGNTIYF
TRBD2 | TRBJ2-4 | TRBV29-1 | - | TGCAGCGTTGAAGAGGGATCTAGCGGCATTCAGTACTTC | CSVEEGSSGIQYF
- | TRBJ1-5 | TRBV7-2 | few | TGTGCCAGCAGCTTAGACAGGGCTTATCAGCCCCAGCATTTT | CASSLDRAYQPQHF
- | TRBJ2-1 | TRBV6-1 | few | TGTGCCAGCAGTAAGACAGCCTACAATGAGCAGTTCTTC | CASSKTAYNEQFF
TRBD1 | TRBJ2-6 | TRBV7-6 | - | TGTGCCAGCAGCTTAATTTACAGGGGGCCTGGGGCCAACGTCCTGACTTTC | CASSLIYRGPGANVLTF
TRBD2 | TRBJ2-5 | TRBV3-1 | many | TGTGCCAGCACCCCAGCCGGGAGGGTGCAGGGAGAGACCCAGTACTTC | CASTPAGRVQGETQYF
- | TRBJ1-1 | TRBV28 | - | TGTGCCAGCAGTTTATATACAGTTTTGAACACTGAAGCTTTCTTT | CASSLYTVLNTEAFF
TRBD2 | TRBJ2-1 | TRBV9 | once | TGTGCCAGCAGCTTTTCGGGACTAGCGGACTACAATGAGCAGTTCTTC | CASSFSGLADYNEQFF
- | TRBJ2-7 | TRBV29-1 | - | TGCAGCGTTGAAGATGCCAGCTACGAGCAGTACTTC | CSVEDASYEQYF
- | TRBJ2-1 | TRBV7-2 | - | TGTGCCATAAGGGGGAGGGACAGGTACAATGAGCAGTTCTTC | CAIRGRDRYNEQFF
TRBD1 | TRBJ2-2 | TRBV12-3/TRBV12-4 | - | TGTGCCAGCAGCCCTAGACGGACAGGGGGCTACACCGGGGAGCTGTTTTTT | CASSPRRTGGYTGELFF
- | TRBJ2-7 | TRBV11-2 | - | TGTGCCAGCACCTGGACCCCGACCTTTTACGAGCAGTACTTC | CASTWTPTFYEQYF
TRBD1 | TRBJ2-5 | TRBV7-9 | - | TGTGCCAGCAGCTTAGCGTTTAGGGGGCCTCAAGAGACCCAGTACTTC | CASSLAFRGPQETQYF
- | TRBJ2-1 | TRBV5-1 | few | TGCGCCAGCAGCTTGATGTTAAATGAGCAGTTCTTC | CASSLMLNEQFF
TRBD2 | TRBJ2-5 | TRBV2 | few | TGTGCCAGCAGTCCTAGCGGGGACTATCAAGAGACCCAGTACTTC | CASSPSGDYQETQYF
TRBD1 | TRBJ2-7 | TRBV20-1 | few | TGCAGTGCTCCTAGGACAGGGCAGTCGGAGCAGTACTTC | CSAPRTGQSEQYF
- | TRBJ1-2 | TRBV10-2 | few | TGCGCCAGCAGTGAGAAGGCAGACGCCCGAGGCTACACCTTC | CASSEKADARGYTF
- | TRBJ2-5 | TRBV7-9 | many | TGTGCCAGCAGCTTGGGCCTCGGTGAGACCCAGTACTTC | CASSLGLGETQYF
- | TRBJ2-5 | TRBV5-4 | few | TGTGCCAGCAGCCAGGACATACTCCGCCAAGAGACCCAGTACTTC | CASSQDILRQETQYF
- | TRBJ1-1 | TRBV10-3 | few | TGTGCCATCAACCCCTCTCCGAACACTGAAGCTTTCTTT | CAINPSPNTEAFF